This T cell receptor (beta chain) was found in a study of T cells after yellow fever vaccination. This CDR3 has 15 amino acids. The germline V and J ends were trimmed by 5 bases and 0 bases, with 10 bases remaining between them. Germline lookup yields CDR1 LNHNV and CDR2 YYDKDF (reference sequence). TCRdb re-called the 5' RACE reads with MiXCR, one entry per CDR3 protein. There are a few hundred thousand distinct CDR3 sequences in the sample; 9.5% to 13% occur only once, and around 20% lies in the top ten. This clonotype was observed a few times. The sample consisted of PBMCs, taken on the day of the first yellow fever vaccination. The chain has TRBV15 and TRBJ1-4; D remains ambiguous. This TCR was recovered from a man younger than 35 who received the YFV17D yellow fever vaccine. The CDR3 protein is CATSLHLATNEKLFF. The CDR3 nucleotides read TGTGCCACCAGCCTCCACCTTGCAACTAATGAAAAACTGTTTTTT.